The following is a TCR beta chain sequence with its context. Its matching antigen is unknown. These data come from a study of cytomegalovirus exposure and HLA in healthy donors. On the study more broadly: In an earlier analysis, approximately 120 million unique TCR beta sequences were found from 150 million to 200 million T cells.

Findings of the study overall: Fewer N-insertions (relative to the roughly 630-donor mean) were reportedly seen in an Asian-associated ancestry cluster in a later analysis.

Germline V gene sequence: CDR1 SEHNR, CDR2 FQNEAQ (reference sequence). The CDR3 is 16 residues long. V was clipped by 5 bases and J by 1 base, with 17 bases between them. The PCR used 60 Vbeta and 13 Jbeta primers. Sequenced by immunoSEQ multiplex PCR; TCRdb stores in-frame clones only, minus some. The repertoire has under 300,000 clones, 85% to 95% of them found once; the top ten carry less than 2%. The gene calls are TRBV7-9 and TRBJ1-1; the D gene is possibly TRBD1 (6 bases). The sample consisted of PBMCs. The source is a girl aged 2 to 9 in good health and CMV-seronegative. CDR3 in DNA: TGTGCCAGCAGCACTCAACGGGACACACAGAACACTGAAGCTTTCTTT. Protein sequence: CASSTQRDTQNTEAFF.